These 14 T cell receptor beta chains were sequenced from one sample in a study of cytomegalovirus exposure and HLA in healthy donors. TCRdb's copy holds only in-frame clones and misses some; the assay was immunoSEQ multiplex PCR. Altogether 90,000 to 120,000 clones are present, around 85% being singletons, with the ten largest covering around 3.1%. The sequenced material came from PBMCs. Receptors originate from a woman younger than 35 in good health and CMV-seronegative.

This clone was seen only a few times. The chain uses TRBV2 and TRBJ1-2; unclear D gene. V was shortened by 3 bases and J by 2 bases, with 13 bases between the two germline ends. The CDR3 runs 15 residues. Germline CDR1 and CDR2: SNHLY and FYNNEI. For the CDR3, the DNA is TGTGCCAGCAGTGACCTAGCGAAAGTAAACTATGGCTACACCTTC. Amino acid sequence: CASSDLAKVNYGYTF. The whole variable domain, remainder taken from reference TRBV2 and TRBJ1-2, is EPEVTQTPSHQVTQMGQEVILRCVPISNHLYFYWYRQILGQKVEFLVSFYNNEISEKSEIFDDQFSVERPDGSNFTLKIRSTKLEDSAMYFCASSDLAKVNYGYTFGSGTRLTVV.

Only a few counts were recorded for this clone. The rearrangement links TRBV2 to TRBJ2-4, with 10 bases matching TRBD1. Germline values: CDR1 SNHLY, CDR2 FYNNEI. The V gene end was trimmed by 7 bases and the J gene end by 9 bases; junction bases not matched to a gene: 9. The CDR3 covers 14 residues. In DNA, the CDR3 is TGTGCCAGCATGAAGGGACAGGGGTCGGGCATTCAGTACTTC. This codes for CASMKGQGSGIQYF. Full variable domain (remainder filled in from reference TRBV2 and TRBJ2-4): EPEVTQTPSHQVTQMGQEVILRCVPISNHLYFYWYRQILGQKVEFLVSFYNNEISEKSEIFDDQFSVERPDGSNFTLKIRSTKLEDSAMYFCASMKGQGSGIQYFGAGTRLSVL.

This rearrangement joins TRBV4-1 to TRBJ2-4; no clear D. The CDR3 sequence is 14 residues long. Per germline, CDR1 MGHRA and CDR2 YSYEKL. Trimming took 0 bases from V and 5 from J, leaving 8 bases between them. CDR3 amino acids: CASSQDHLENIQYF. The CDR3 nucleotides read TGCGCCAGCAGCCAAGATCACCTAGAAAACATTCAGTACTTC.

This rearrangement joins TRBV13 to TRBJ2-2; no definite D call. The CDR3 runs to 15 residues. The V gene's germline CDR1 is PRHDT and CDR2 FYEKMQ (reference sequence). V was trimmed by 5 bases and J by 3 bases, leaving 13 bases between them. The CDR3 nucleotides are TGTGCCAGCAGCACCCGAGGAATAGACACCGGGGAGCTGTTTTTT. This codes for CASSTRGIDTGELFF.

This sequence joins TRBV28 and TRBJ1-1; TRBD1 is a possible D gene (5 bases). Trimming removed 6 bases at V and 5 bases at J, with 28 bases between. CDR3 length: 18 residues. Germline-derived CDR1 and CDR2 are MDHEN and SYDVKM. CDR3 sequence: CASSPALRVIISRTEAFF. CDR3 bases: TGTGCCAGCAGCCCAGCTCTCAGGGTCATAATAAGTCGGACTGAAGCTTTCTTT. The variable domain in full, completed from reference TRBV28 and TRBJ1-1, reads DVKVTQSSRYLVKRTGEKVFLECVQDMDHENMFWYRQDPGLGLRLIYFSYDVKMKEKGDIPEGYSVSREKKERFSLILESASTNQTSMYLCASSPALRVIISRTEAFFGQGTRLTVV.

This chain links TRBV7-2 with TRBJ1-3, with no clear D. The CDR3 consists of 16 residues. Germline V lookup: CDR1 SGHTA, CDR2 FQGNSA. V was cut by 5 bases and J by 7 bases, with 21 bases left in between. CDR3 DNA: TGTGCCAGCAGCCTCGAGTCAGGTAGTTGGCTCAACACCATATATTTT. It yields the protein CASSLESGSWLNTIYF.

This sequence joins TRBV11-2 and TRBJ1-1; TRBD1 might be the D (5 bases). Trimming pared 3 bases from V and 5 bases from J, leaving 16 bases between. Germline CDR1 SGHAT, CDR2 FQNNGV. This CDR3 is 15 amino acids long. The CDR3 region has the DNA TGTGCCAGCAGCTTGACGGGCTGGGGGGGTACTGAAGCTTTCTTT. Amino acids: CASSLTGWGGTEAFF.

The chain couples TRBV5-4 to TRBJ1-6; 8 nucleotides line up with TRBD1. Per the germline V gene, CDR1 is SGHNT and CDR2 is YYREEE (reference sequence). Trimming removed 4 bases from V and 10 bases from J; junction bases left unmatched: 7. The CDR3 runs to 14 residues. The CDR3 sequence is CASSADRGESPLHF. The CDR3 nucleotides are TGTGCCAGCAGCGCTGACAGGGGCGAGTCACCCCTCCACTTT.

The chain carries TRBV27 and TRBJ2-2; TRBD2 is a possible D gene (6 bases). With 5 bases removed from V and 8 bases from J, the gap between germline ends came to 18 bases. The CDR3 has 15 amino acids. Germline V lookup: CDR1 MNHEY, CDR2 SMNVEV (reference sequence). The CDR3 region has the DNA TGTGCCAGCAGTCCTCCGGGACGGAGGGGTGGGGAGCTGTTTTTT. Translating gives CASSPPGRRGGELFF.

Worth noting for this clone: This specimen includes other DNA sequences encoding the same CDR3. The chain employs TRBV6-5 and TRBJ1-1; D might be TRBD1 (6 bases). Trimming removed 0 bases from V and 0 bases from J, with 8 bases in between. Germline CDR1 is MNHEY and CDR2 is SVGAGI. This CDR3 has 15 amino acids. The CDR3 reads CASSYSTGLNTEAFF. The DNA of the CDR3 is TGTGCCAGCAGTTACTCCACAGGGTTGAACACTGAAGCTTTCTTT.

The chain has TRBV7-3 and TRBJ1-5, with 7 bases that match TRBD1. Germline V CDR1 and CDR2: SGHTA, FQGTGA. The V and J ends lost 1 base and 4 bases, in that order; junction bases with no gene match: 7. CDR3 length: 16 residues. CDR3 sequence: CASSLRKDRDNQPQHF. CDR3 DNA sequence: TGTGCCAGCAGCTTAAGAAAAGACAGGGATAATCAGCCCCAGCATTTT.

The rearrangement uses TRBV7-9 and TRBJ1-6; D possibly corresponds to TRBD1 (6 bases). CDR3 length equals 16 residues. Trimming removed 5 bases from V and 4 bases from J, with 15 bases in between. Germline V gives CDR1 SEHNR, CDR2 FQNEAQ (reference sequence). The DNA for the CDR3 is TGTGCCAGCAGCATGGGGACAAGGGCTTATAATTCACCCCTCCACTTT. This translates into CASSMGTRAYNSPLHF.

J is TRBJ1-2 and V is TRBV2; D gene unclear. In germline, CDR1 is SNHLY, CDR2 FYNNEI. Trimming removed 0 bases at V and 5 bases at J, with 10 bases between. CDR3 length equals 14 residues. CDR3 residues: CASSEAITAYGYTF. DNA for the CDR3: TGTGCCAGCAGTGAAGCGATAACAGCTTATGGCTACACCTTC. Combining the CDR3 with reference TRBV2 and TRBJ1-2 gives the whole variable domain EPEVTQTPSHQVTQMGQEVILRCVPISNHLYFYWYRQILGQKVEFLVSFYNNEISEKSEIFDDQFSVERPDGSNFTLKIRSTKLEDSAMYFCASSEAITAYGYTFGSGTRLTVV.

The chain links TRBV12-5 to TRBJ2-7; 7 nucleotides match TRBD1. The CDR3 sequence is 17 residues long. V gave up 2 bases and J gave up 2 bases; unmatched junction bases: 12. Looked up from germline, CDR1 is LGHNT and CDR2 is FRNRAP. The CDR3 reads CASGLILAWGQTYEQYF. CDR3 nucleotides: TGTGCTAGTGGTTTGATCCTCGCATGGGGACAGACCTACGAGCAGTACTTC.